These T cell receptor beta chains were read from a single sample in a study of blood T cells in healthy people across ages. One entry per CDR3 protein, called by TCRdb with MiXCR from the 5' RACE reads. The sample records over 950,000 distinct CDR3 sequences, roughly half being singletons. Source material: blood. The receptors here all came from a woman aged 55-70 years in good health. Each CDR3 is given with its conserved first and last residue. A D gene is named only where the DNA matches it firmly. Not all rows give a size; the values are once, few, many and, for expanded clones, a class.

>once|TRBV7-7|-|TRBJ1-4
TGTGCCAGCAGCTTAGATGGGCAGTCCGGACAAAAACTGTTTTTT
CASSLDGQSGQKLFF
>-|TRBV27|TRBD1|TRBJ2-5
TGTGCCAGCAGTTCCCTACTCAGGGGGCGAGGCCAGACCCAGTACTTC
CASSSLLRGRGQTQYF
>-|TRBV27|-|TRBJ2-5
TGTGCCAGCACCCGGGACCAAGAGACCCAGTACTTC
CASTRDQETQYF
>-|TRBV29-1|-|TRBJ2-4
TGCAGCGTTGTCGGCCCAGGTTCGCAGGGTGTCAAAAACATTCAGTACTTC
CSVVGPGSQGVKNIQYF
>-|TRBV12-3/TRBV12-4|-|TRBJ2-3
TGTGCCAGCAGCTCAAGGACTGGCGGATACACAGATACGCAGTATTTT
CASSSRTGGYTDTQYF
>-|TRBV5-1|-|TRBJ2-2
TGCGCCAGCAGCTTGGGGACTACGGCAACCGGGGAGCTGTTTTTT
CASSLGTTATGELFF
>few|TRBV5-1|-|TRBJ1-1
TGCGCCAGCAGCTCAGTTGGACGGCGCCCGAAAGCTTTCTTT
CASSSVGRRPKAFF
>-|TRBV15|-|TRBJ2-5
TGTACCACCAGCAGAGATTTGGCTAAAGAGACCCAGTACTTC
CTTSRDLAKETQYF
>-|TRBV4-2|-|TRBJ1-3
TGTGCCAGCAGCCCTCGAGGCGGCCCAAGCTCTGGAAACACCATATATTTT
CASSPRGGPSSGNTIYF
>-|TRBV4-1|-|TRBJ2-1
TGCGCCAGCAGCCAGGGGACCCGGGGTAATGAGCAGTTCTTC
CASSQGTRGNEQFF
>few|TRBV4-2|-|TRBJ2-7
TGTGCCAGCAGCCAAGGGACTTTTTTGGAGCAGTACTTC
CASSQGTFLEQYF
>-|TRBV20-1|-|TRBJ2-1
TGCAGTGCTAGAGCCGCAAATGAGCAGTTCTTC
CSARAANEQFF
>-|TRBV30|TRBD1|TRBJ2-6
TGTGCCTGGAGTGGACAGGGCTCAAGCTCTGGGGCCAACGTCCTGACTTTC
CAWSGQGSSSGANVLTF
>-|TRBV7-9|-|TRBJ2-2
TGTGCCAACAGCTTAAGGGGTAGCACCGGGGAGCTGTTTTTT
CANSLRGSTGELFF
>-|TRBV5-5|-|TRBJ2-3
TGTGCCAGCAACGCCCAAGGAATTTCCGATACGCAGTATTTT
CASNAQGISDTQYF
>-|TRBV7-2|TRBD1|TRBJ2-1
TGTGCCAGCAGCTTTCCCGACAGGGCTGGATATGAGCAGTTCTTC
CASSFPDRAGYEQFF
>-|TRBV20-1|TRBD1|TRBJ2-2
TGCAGTGCTAGACCGGGACAGGTGTCCACCGGGGAGCTGTTTTTT
CSARPGQVSTGELFF